The clone carrying this T cell receptor beta chain was counted between two and nine times. Germline trimming cut 6 bases from V and 4 bases from J; bases unmatched to any gene: 7. The CDR3 runs 14 residues. The sample originates from a study of T cells after yellow fever vaccination. TCRdb re-called the 5' RACE reads through MiXCR, storing one row per CDR3 protein. The sample holds a few hundred thousand distinct CDR3 sequences, approximately 4.3% seen once. This clonotype originated in a young man who received the YFV17D yellow fever vaccine. The chain joins TRBV12-3 or TRBV12-4 to TRBJ2-7, with 9 bases aligning to TRBD2. The sequencing here drew on PBMCs, taken 15 days after the yellow fever booster vaccination. The CDR3 reads CASSTRRGGYEQYF. As DNA, the CDR3 is TGTGCCAGCAGCACCCGGCGGGGGGGATACGAGCAGTACTTC.